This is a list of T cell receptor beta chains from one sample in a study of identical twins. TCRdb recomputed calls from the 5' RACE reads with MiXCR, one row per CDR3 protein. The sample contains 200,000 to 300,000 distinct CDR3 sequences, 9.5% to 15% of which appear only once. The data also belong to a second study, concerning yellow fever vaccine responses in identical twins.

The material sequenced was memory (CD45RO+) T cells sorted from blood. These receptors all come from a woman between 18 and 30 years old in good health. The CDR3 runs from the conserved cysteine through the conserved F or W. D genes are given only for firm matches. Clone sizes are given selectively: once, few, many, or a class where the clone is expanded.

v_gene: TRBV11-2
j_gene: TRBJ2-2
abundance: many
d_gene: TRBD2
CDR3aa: CASTTWAGETGELFF
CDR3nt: TGTGCCAGCACCACCTGGGCGGGGGAGACCGGGGAGCTGTTTTTT

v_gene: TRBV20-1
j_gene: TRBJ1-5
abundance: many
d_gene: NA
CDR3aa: CSARDEADGSLNQPQHF
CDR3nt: TGCAGTGCTAGAGATGAGGCAGACGGAAGCTTAAATCAGCCCCAGCATTTT

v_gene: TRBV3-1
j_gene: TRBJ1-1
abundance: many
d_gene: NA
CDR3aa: CASSQRNTEAFF
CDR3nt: TGTGCCAGCAGCCAGAGGAACACTGAAGCTTTCTTT

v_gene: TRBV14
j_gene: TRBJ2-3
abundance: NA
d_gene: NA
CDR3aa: CASSQGAARWDTQYF
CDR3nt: TGTGCCAGCAGCCAAGGAGCGGCGAGGTGGGATACGCAGTATTTT

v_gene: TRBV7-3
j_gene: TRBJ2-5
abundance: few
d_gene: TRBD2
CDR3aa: CASSRGTSGETQYF
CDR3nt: TGTGCCAGCAGCCGAGGGACTAGCGGAGAGACCCAGTACTTC

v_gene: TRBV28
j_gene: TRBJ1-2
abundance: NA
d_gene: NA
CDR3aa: CASSFLTGPQNYGYTF
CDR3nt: TGTGCCAGCAGTTTCCTGACCGGGCCCCAAAACTATGGCTACACCTTC

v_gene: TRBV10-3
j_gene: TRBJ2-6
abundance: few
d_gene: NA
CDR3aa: CAISESPRGSGANVLTF
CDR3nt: TGTGCCATCAGTGAGTCGCCTAGGGGCTCTGGGGCCAACGTCCTGACTTTC

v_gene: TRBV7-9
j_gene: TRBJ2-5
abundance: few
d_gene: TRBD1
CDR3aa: CASSPSWGQAFQETQYF
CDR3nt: TGTGCCAGCAGCCCCTCCTGGGGACAGGCCTTCCAAGAGACCCAGTACTTC

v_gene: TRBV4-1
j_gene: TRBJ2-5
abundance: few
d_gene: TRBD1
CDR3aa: CASSQEQGFRETQYF
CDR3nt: TGCGCCAGCAGCCAAGAACAGGGGTTTAGGGAGACCCAGTACTTC

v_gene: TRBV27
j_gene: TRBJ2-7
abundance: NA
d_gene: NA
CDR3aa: CASRRDGYYEQYF
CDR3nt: TGTGCCAGCAGGAGGGACGGATACTACGAGCAGTACTTC

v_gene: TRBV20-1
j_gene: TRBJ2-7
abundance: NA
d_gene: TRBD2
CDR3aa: CSARGPPSGDTYEQYF
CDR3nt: TGCAGTGCTAGAGGGCCCCCTAGCGGTGATACCTACGAGCAGTACTTC

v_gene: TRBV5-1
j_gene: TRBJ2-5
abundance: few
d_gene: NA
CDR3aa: CASSPVSRGGETQYF
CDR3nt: TGCGCCAGCAGTCCCGTTTCTCGCGGAGGGGAGACCCAGTACTTC

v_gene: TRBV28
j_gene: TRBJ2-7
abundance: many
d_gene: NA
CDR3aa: CASSTGPPSYEQYF
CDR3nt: TGTGCCAGCAGTACGGGACCGCCTTCCTACGAGCAGTACTTC

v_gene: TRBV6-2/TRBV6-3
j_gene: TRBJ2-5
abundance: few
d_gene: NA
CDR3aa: CASSIPPGRTGSRPRETQYF
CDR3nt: TGTGCCAGCAGTATCCCTCCCGGGAGGACAGGGAGTAGGCCCAGGGAGACCCAGTACTTC

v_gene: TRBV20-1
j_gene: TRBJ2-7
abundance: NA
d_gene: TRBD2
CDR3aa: CSATLGGSGSFYYEQYF
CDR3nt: TGCAGTGCTACCCTGGGGGGTAGCGGGAGTTTTTACTACGAGCAGTACTTC

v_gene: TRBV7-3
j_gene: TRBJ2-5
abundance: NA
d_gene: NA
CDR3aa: CASSLTLQETQYF
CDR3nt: TGTGCCAGCAGCTTAACGCTCCAAGAGACCCAGTACTTC

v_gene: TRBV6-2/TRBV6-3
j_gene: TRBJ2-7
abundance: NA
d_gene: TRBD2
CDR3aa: CASSPSGAASYEQYF
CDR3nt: TGTGCCAGCAGTCCCAGCGGGGCTGCCTCCTACGAGCAGTACTTC

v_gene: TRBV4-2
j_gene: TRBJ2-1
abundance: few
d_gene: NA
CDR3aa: CASSQGLVGYNEQFF
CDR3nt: TGTGCCAGCAGCCAAGGACTAGTAGGCTACAATGAGCAGTTCTTC

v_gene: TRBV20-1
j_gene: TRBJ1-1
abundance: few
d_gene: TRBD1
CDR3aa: CSASGQENTEAFF
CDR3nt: TGCAGTGCTTCGGGACAGGAGAACACTGAAGCTTTCTTT

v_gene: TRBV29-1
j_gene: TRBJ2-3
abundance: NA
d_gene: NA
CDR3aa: CSVGSGAGDTQYF
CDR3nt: TGCAGCGTTGGGTCAGGGGCGGGGGATACGCAGTATTTT

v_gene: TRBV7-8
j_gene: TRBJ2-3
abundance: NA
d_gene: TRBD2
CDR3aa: CASSLFIGRRTDTQYF
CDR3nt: TGTGCCAGCAGCTTGTTCATCGGGAGGCGGACAGATACGCAGTATTTT

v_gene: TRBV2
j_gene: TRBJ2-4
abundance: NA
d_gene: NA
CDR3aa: CASTDTRGKNIQYF
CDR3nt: TGTGCCAGCACGGACACTCGAGGAAAAAACATTCAGTACTTC

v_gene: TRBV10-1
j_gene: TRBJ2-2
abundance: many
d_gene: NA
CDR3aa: CASSDKGTGELFF
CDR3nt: TGCGCCAGCAGTGATAAGGGAACCGGGGAGCTGTTTTTT

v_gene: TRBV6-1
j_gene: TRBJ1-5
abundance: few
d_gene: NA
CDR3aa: CASSESLGSNQPQHF
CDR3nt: TGTGCCAGCAGTGAATCGTTAGGTAGCAATCAGCCCCAGCATTTT

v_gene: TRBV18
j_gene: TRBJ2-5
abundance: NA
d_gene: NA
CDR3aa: CASSPRMDNQETQYF
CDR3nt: TGTGCCAGCTCACCGCGCATGGACAACCAAGAGACCCAGTACTTC

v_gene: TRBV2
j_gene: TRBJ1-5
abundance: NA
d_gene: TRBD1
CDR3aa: CASSEGTGVGQPQHF
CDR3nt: TGTGCCAGCAGTGAGGGGACAGGGGTCGGTCAGCCCCAGCATTTT

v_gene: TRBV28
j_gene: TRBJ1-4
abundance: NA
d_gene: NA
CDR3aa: CASSLDNEKLFF
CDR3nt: TGTGCCAGCAGTTTGGATAATGAAAAACTGTTTTTT

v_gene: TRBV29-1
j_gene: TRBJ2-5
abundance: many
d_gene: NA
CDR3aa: CSVVSGAVETQYF
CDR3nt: TGCAGCGTTGTTTCGGGGGCGGTGGAGACCCAGTACTTC

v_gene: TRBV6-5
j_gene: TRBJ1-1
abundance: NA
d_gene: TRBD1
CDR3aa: CASSHLQGDFAEAFF
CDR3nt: TGTGCCAGCAGTCACTTACAGGGGGATTTCGCTGAAGCTTTCTTT

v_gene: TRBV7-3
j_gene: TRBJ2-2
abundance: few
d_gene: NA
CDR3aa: CASSPTRPNTGELFF
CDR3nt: TGTGCCAGCAGCCCTACCAGACCGAACACCGGGGAGCTGTTTTTT

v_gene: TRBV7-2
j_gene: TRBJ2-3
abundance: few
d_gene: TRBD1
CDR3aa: CASSFRGRGADTQYF
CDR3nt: TGTGCCAGCAGCTTCAGGGGGCGCGGGGCAGATACGCAGTATTTT

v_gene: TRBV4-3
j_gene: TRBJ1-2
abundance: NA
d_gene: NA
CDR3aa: CASSQEGRNYGYTF
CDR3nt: TGCGCCAGCAGCCAAGAGGGCAGAAACTATGGCTACACCTTC

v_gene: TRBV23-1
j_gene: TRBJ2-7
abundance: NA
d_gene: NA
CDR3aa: CASTPVGGYEQYF
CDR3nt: TGCGCCAGCACCCCGGTGGGCGGTTACGAGCAGTACTTC

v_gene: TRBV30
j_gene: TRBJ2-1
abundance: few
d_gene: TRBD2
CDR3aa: CAWSPGGKYNEQFF
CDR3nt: TGTGCCTGGAGTCCGGGGGGTAAATACAATGAGCAGTTCTTC

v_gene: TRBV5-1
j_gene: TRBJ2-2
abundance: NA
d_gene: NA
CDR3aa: CASSLAGGLSNTGELFF
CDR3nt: TGCGCCAGCAGCTTGGCCGGGGGACTTAGCAACACCGGGGAGCTGTTTTTT

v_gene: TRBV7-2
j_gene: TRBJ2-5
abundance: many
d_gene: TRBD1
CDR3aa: CASSDRGRETQYF
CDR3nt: TGTGCCAGCAGCGACAGGGGGCGAGAGACCCAGTACTTC

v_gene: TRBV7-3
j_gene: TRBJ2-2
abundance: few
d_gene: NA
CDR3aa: CAVQGGNTGELFF
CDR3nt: TGTGCCGTACAGGGCGGAAACACCGGGGAGCTGTTTTTT

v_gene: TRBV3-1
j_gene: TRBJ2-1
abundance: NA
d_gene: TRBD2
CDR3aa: CASSQTSGSYLGEQFF
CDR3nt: TGTGCCAGCAGCCAAACTAGCGGGAGCTACCTAGGGGAGCAGTTCTTC

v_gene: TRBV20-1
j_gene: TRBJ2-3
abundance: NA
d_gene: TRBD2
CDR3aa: CSATSGGAADTQYF
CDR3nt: TGCAGTGCCACGAGCGGGGGGGCCGCAGATACGCAGTATTTT

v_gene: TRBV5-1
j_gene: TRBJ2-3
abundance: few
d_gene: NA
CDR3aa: CASSSAAGKGTDTQYF
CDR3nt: TGCGCCAGCAGCTCCGCGGCAGGGAAAGGGACAGATACGCAGTATTTT

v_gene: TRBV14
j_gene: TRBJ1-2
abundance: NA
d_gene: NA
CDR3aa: CASSQASAGGYTF
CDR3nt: TGTGCCAGCAGCCAAGCGAGCGCAGGTGGCTACACCTTC

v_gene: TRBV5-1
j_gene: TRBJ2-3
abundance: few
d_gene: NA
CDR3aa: CASSFGATDTQYF
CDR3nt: TGCGCCAGCAGCTTCGGGGCCACAGATACGCAGTATTTT

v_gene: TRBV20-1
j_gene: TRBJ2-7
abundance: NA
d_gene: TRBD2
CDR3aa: CSANEGGLAGSFTYEQYF
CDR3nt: TGCAGTGCTAACGAAGGGGGGCTAGCGGGATCTTTCACCTACGAGCAGTACTTC